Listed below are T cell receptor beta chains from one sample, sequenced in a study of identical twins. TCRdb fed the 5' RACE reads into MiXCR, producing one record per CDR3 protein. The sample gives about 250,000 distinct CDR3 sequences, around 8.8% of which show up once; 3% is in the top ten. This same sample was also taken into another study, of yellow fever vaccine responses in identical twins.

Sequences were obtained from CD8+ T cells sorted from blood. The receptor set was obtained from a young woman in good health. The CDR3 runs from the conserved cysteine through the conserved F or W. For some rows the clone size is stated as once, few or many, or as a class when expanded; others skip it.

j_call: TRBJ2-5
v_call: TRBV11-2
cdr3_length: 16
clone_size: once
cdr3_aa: CASTPPLAGIQETQYF

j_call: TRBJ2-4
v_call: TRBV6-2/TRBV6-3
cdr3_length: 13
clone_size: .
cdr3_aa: CASSYSQGDIQYF

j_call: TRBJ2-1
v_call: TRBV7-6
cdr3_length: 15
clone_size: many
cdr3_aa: CASSFRGSSYNEQFF

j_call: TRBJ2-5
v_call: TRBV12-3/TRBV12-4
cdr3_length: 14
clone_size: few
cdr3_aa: CASGMGQFQETQYF

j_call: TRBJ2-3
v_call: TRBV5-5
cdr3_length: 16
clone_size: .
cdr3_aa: CASNKRSERSTDTQYF

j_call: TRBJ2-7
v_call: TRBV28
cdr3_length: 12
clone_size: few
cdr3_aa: CASKGPPYEQYF

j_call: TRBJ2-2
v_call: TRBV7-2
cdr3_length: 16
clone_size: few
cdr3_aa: CASSLLLRGDTGELFF

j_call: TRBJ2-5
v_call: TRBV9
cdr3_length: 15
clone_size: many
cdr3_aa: CASSPRDRGEETQYF

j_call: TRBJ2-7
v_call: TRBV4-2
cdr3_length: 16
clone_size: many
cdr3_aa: CASSQEAGGLPYEQYF

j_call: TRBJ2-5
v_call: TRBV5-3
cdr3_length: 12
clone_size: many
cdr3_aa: CARSPRRETQYF

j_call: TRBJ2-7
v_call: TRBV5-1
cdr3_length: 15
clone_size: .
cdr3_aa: CASSLANQGLNEQYF

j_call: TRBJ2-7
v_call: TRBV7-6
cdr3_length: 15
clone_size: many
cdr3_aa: CASSLSGLPGSEQYF

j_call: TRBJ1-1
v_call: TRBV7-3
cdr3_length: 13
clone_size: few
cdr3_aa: CASRGTGETEAFF

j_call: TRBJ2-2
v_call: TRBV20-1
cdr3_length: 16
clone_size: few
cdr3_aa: CSARDGRRIRTGELFF

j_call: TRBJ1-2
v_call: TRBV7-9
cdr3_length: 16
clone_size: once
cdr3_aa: CASSFALQAPRRGYTF

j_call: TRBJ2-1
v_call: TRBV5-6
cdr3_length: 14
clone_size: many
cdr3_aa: CASLAGERYNEQFF

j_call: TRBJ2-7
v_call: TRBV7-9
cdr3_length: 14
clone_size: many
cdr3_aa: CASSLANRSYEQYF

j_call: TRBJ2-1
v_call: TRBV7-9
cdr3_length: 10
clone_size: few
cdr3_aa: CASRGREQFF

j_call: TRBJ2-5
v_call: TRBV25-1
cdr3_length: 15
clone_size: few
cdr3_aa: CASSEGAGKKETQYF

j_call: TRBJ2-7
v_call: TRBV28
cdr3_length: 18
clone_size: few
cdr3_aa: CASIDRGSGSLSSYEQYF

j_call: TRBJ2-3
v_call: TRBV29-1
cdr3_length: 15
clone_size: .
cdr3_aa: CSVEEEGHSTDTQYF

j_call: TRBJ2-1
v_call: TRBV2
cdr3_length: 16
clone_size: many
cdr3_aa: CASSEDRGPSYNEQFF

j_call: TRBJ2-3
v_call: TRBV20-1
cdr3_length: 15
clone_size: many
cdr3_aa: CSARMAGGNSDTQYF

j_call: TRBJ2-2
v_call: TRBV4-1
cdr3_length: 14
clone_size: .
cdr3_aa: CASSQGQGHGELFF

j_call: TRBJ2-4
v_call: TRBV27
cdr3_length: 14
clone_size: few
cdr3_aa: CASGSGTSKNIQYF

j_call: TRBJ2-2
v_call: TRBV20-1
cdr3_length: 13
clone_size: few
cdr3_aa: CSAKRAYTGELFF

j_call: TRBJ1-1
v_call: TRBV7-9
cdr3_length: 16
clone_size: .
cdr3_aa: CASSSVGRGRNTEAFF

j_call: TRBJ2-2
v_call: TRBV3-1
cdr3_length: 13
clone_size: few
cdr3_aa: CASSEANTGELFF

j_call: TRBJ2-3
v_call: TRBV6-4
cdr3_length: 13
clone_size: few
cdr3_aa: CASSDYHTDTQYF

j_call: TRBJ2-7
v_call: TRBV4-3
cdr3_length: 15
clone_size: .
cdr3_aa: CASSQDRVASYEQYF

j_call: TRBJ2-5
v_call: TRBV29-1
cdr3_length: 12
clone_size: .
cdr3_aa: CSVDRDQETQYF

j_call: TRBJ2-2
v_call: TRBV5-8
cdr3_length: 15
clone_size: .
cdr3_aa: CASSLEGPNTGELFF

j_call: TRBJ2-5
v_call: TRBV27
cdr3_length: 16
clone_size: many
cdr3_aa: CASSLRTSGTTETQYF

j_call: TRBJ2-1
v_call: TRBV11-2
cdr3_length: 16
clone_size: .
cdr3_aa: CASSLGHSGRYNEQFF

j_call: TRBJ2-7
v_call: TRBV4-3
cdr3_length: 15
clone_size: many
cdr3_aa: CASSQEMTLTYEQYF

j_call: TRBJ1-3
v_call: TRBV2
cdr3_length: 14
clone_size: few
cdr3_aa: CASSEVGAGNTIYF

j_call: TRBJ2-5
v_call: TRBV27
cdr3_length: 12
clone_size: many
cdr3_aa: CASRGDGVTQYF

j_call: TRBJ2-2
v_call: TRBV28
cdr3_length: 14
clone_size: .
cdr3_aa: CASTFRGNTGELFF

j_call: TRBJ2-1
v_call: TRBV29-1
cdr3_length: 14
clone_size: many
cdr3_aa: CSVGLGTPGNEQFF

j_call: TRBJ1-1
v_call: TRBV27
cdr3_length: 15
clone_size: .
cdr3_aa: CASSADRVMNTEAFF

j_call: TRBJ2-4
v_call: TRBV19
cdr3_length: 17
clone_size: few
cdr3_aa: CASSIKGTGEAKNIQYF

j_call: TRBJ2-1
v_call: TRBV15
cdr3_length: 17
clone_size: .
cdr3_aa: CATSGRTGGPSYNEQFF

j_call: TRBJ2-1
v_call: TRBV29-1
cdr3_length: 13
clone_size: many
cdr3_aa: CSVLGGSYNEQFF

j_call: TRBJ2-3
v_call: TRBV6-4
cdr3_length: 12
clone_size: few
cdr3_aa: CASSDGGGTQYF

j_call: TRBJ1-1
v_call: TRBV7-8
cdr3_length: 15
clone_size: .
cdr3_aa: CASSLSGGQNTEAFF

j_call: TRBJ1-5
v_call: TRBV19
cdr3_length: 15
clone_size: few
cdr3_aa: CATTPGLKLDQPQHF

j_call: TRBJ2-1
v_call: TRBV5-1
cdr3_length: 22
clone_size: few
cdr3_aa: CASTEHLSVLAGDPRSYNEQFF

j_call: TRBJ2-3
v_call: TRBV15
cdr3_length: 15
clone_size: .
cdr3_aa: CATSRPGLATDTQYF

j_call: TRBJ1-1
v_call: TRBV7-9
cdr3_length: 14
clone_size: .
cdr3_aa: CASSLAGTGAEAFF

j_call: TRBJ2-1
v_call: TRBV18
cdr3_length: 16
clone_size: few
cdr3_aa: CASSDNAGVMGNEQFF

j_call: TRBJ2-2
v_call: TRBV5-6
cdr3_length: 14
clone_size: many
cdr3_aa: CASSLGQGTGELFF